This T cell receptor beta chain was observed in a study of T cell repertoires in cytomegalovirus infection. The CDR3 is made up of 10 amino acids. Germline-derived CDR1 and CDR2 are SGHTA and FQGNSA. This clonotype showed up many times. TCRdb re-derived calls from the reads in MiXCR, one entry per CDR3 protein. Of about 530,000 distinct CDR3 sequences in the sample, more than 25% were seen once. This receptor was identified in a human donor in good health (CMV status not recorded). Some clones in this sample may be carry-over from other donors' samples. The gene calls are TRBV7-2 and TRBJ1-5, with no clear D. The J call may be in error: the DNA end matches TRBJ2-3 better. Sequenced input: PBMCs. In DNA, the CDR3 is TGTGCCAGCAGCTTATCCACGCAGTATTTT. Protein product: CASSLSTQYF.